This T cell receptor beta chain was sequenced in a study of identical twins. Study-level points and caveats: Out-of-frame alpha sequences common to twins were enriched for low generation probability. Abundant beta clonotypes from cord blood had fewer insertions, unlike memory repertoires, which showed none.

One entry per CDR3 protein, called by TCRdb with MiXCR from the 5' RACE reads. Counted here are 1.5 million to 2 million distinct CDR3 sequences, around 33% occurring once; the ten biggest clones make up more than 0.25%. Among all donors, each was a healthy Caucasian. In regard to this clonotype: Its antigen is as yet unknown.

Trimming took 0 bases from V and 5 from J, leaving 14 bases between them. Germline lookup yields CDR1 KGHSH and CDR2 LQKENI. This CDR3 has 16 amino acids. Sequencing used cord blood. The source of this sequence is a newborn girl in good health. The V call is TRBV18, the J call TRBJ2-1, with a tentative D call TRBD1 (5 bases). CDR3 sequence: CASSPPGWTTNNEQFF. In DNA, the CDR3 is TGTGCCAGCTCACCACCAGGGTGGACAACTAACAATGAGCAGTTCTTC.